A single sample is the source of the 20 T cell receptor beta chains below, sequenced in a study of blood T cell repertoires in COVID-19. TCRdb's copy holds only in-frame clones and misses some; the assay was immunoSEQ multiplex PCR. The data show 100,000 to 150,000 clones, 88% seen once. Input material: peripheral blood. The receptors were gathered from a man in his forties or fifties with acute or convalescent COVID-19.

This chain links TRBV5-1 with TRBJ2-5; 11 bases are shared with TRBD2. CDR3 length: 13 residues. Germline CDR1 and CDR2: SGHRS and YFSETQ. The V gene end was trimmed by 4 bases and the J gene end by 4 bases; junction bases not matched to a gene: 0. CDR3 region: CASSGLAGETQYF. CDR3 in DNA: TGCGCCAGCAGCGGACTAGCGGGAGAGACCCAGTACTTC.

The chain couples TRBV2 to TRBJ1-5, with D possibly matching TRBD1 (5 bases). Trimming pared 5 bases from V and 7 bases from J, leaving 9 bases between. The germline V gene encodes CDR1 SNHLY and CDR2 FYNNEI. This CDR3 contains 12 residues. CDR3 amino acids: CASSRRGQPQHF. CDR3 DNA sequence: TGTGCCAGCAGTCGTAGGGGCCAGCCCCAGCATTTT.

In DNA, the CDR3 is TGCAGCGTTGAAAGGAGGGGTCGGGCGAACACTGAAGCTTTCTTT. It codes for CSVERRGRANTEAFF. The chain employs TRBV29-1 and TRBJ1-1; weak D call: TRBD1 (5 bases). The CDR3 has 15 residues. Trimming took 2 bases from V and 1 from J, leaving 14 bases between them. Germline-derived CDR1 and CDR2 are SQVTM and ANQGSEA.

CDR3 sequence: CASSRGGGGQETQYF. The CDR3 DNA follows: TGTGCCAGCAGTCGAGGAGGGGGGGGGCAAGAGACCCAGTACTTC. The V call is TRBV6-5, the J call TRBJ2-5, with D possibly TRBD2 on 7 matching bases. Germline loops: CDR1 MNHEY, CDR2 SVGAGI. V was trimmed by 5 bases and J by 2 bases, leaving 15 bases between them. The CDR3 has 15 residues.

The rearrangement uses TRBV6-5 and TRBJ1-2, with TRBD1 identical over 9 bases. Looked up from germline, CDR1 is MNHEY and CDR2 is SVGAGI. The J segment lost 2 bases and the V segment lost 9 bases, leaving 10 bases of the junction unmatched. The CDR3 contains 15 residues. This CDR3 reads CASLRTGAFNYGYTF. CDR3 DNA: TGTGCCAGTCTCAGGACAGGGGCGTTCAACTATGGCTACACCTTC.

This chain uses TRBV4-2 with TRBJ1-5; D is uncertain. Germline CDR1 is LGHNA and CDR2 is YNFKEQ. V was pared by 0 bases and J by 8 bases, with 8 bases between. This CDR3 is built from 13 residues. Written as DNA, the CDR3 is TGTGCCAGCAGCCAAGATGGAGTGGAGCCCCAGCATTTT. Its translation: CASSQDGVEPQHF.

This clone was seen a handful of times. The chain uses TRBV3-1 (or the pseudogene TRBV3-2) and TRBJ2-7, with 7 bases aligning to TRBD1. This CDR3 is 14 amino acids long. CDR1 and CDR2 (germline): LGHDT, YNNKEL (reference sequence). V dropped 1 base and J dropped 6; count of bases not matched to a gene: 6. Here the CDR3 DNA reads TGTGCCAGCAGCCAAGCACAGGGGCTATTCGAGCAGTACTTC. Amino acid sequence: CASSQAQGLFEQYF.

This chain uses TRBV5-5 with TRBJ1-5; D gene uncertain. Germline V gives CDR1 SGHKS, CDR2 YYEKEE (reference sequence). Trimming removed 0 bases from V and 2 bases from J, with 9 bases in between. The CDR3 is made up of 15 amino acids. CDR3 bases: TGTGCCAGCAGCTTGGCGGGTATGGGCAATCAGCCCCAGCATTTT. It is translated as CASSLAGMGNQPQHF. Full variable domain (remainder filled in from reference TRBV5-5 and TRBJ1-5): DAGVTQSPTHLIKTRGQQVTLRCSPISGHKSVSWYQQVLGQGPQFIFQYYEKEERGRGNFPDRFSARQFPNYSSELNVNALLLGDSALYLCASSLAGMGNQPQHFGDGTRLSIL.

V is TRBV3-1 (or the pseudogene TRBV3-2) and J is TRBJ1-2; tentatively, D is TRBD1 (5 bases). Germline lookup yields CDR1 LGHDT and CDR2 YNNKEL (reference sequence). The V and J ends lost 0 bases and 5 bases respectively, with 13 bases between them. CDR3 length: 15 residues. The chain's CDR3 is CASSQDGGAQYGYTF. In nucleotides, the CDR3 is TGTGCCAGCAGCCAAGATGGTGGGGCACAGTATGGCTACACCTTC.

The sample holds a few counts of this clone. This chain connects TRBV4-1 to TRBJ2-2; 13 bases agree with TRBD2. Unmatched junction bases numbered 11, after V lost 5 bases and J lost 5 bases. CDR3 length: 18 residues. In germline, CDR1 is MGHRA, CDR2 YSYEKL. CDR3 region: CASSARTSGSLNTGELFF. DNA of the CDR3: TGCGCCAGCAGCGCCCGGACTAGCGGGAGTTTGAATACCGGGGAGCTGTTTTTT.

The chain has TRBV18 and TRBJ2-1, with 9 bases aligning to TRBD2. Trimming removed 4 bases from V and 8 bases from J; junction bases left unmatched: 3. The CDR3 has 13 amino acids. CDR1 is KGHSH, CDR2 LQKENI, per germline. The CDR3 region is CASSRASGDEQFF. In DNA, the CDR3 is TGTGCCAGCTCACGGGCTAGCGGGGATGAGCAGTTCTTC.

The chain carries TRBV5-1 and TRBJ2-1, with 9 bases fitting TRBD1. The CDR3 totals 15 residues. Germline-derived CDR1 and CDR2 are SGHRS and YFSETQ. V dropped 4 bases and J dropped 6; count of bases not matched to a gene: 8. DNA of the CDR3: TGCGCCAGCAGCAGGGACAGGGCCCCCGGCAATGAGCAGTTCTTC. It codes for CASSRDRAPGNEQFF.

This clone has a single count. Germline is not matched at one junction end, which may reflect a read error. The DNA for the CDR3 is TGTGCCAGCAGCTTGGTCCGGTTGGAGGGGCCGTGGGACTTC. Translation gives CASSLVRLEGPWDF. The chain combines TRBV5-5 with TRBJ2-4, with a tentative D call TRBD2 (6 bases). This CDR3 has 14 amino acids. Germline CDR1 is SGHKS and CDR2 is YYEKEE (reference sequence).

The J gene is TRBJ2-7, the V gene TRBV6-2 or TRBV6-3, with 12 bases aligning to TRBD1. The CDR3 length is 16 residues. Germline loops: CDR1 MNHEY, CDR2 SVGEGT. Losses at the gene ends were 5 bases for V and 4 bases for J; bases not matched to a gene: 9. CDR3 DNA sequence: TGTGCCAGCAGTCCGCCCGGGACAGGGGGCCTTTACGAGCAGTACTTC. Amino acid sequence: CASSPPGTGGLYEQYF.

V usage is TRBV5-1 and J usage is TRBJ2-2; 9 positions match TRBD2. CDR1 is SGHRS, CDR2 YFSETQ, per germline. J lost 5 bases, V lost 4 bases, and 9 bases had no gene match. The CDR3 has 16 residues. The CDR3 loop is CASSLGGTSQTGELFF. The CDR3 region has the DNA TGCGCCAGCAGCCTGGGAGGGACTAGCCAAACCGGGGAGCTGTTTTTT.

The genes are TRBV19 and TRBJ2-3, with D maybe TRBD2 (6 bases). V was cut by 3 bases and J by 8 bases, with 12 bases left in between. CDR1 is LNHDA and CDR2 is SQIVND in the germline V gene (reference sequence). The length of the CDR3 is 13 residues. The CDR3 DNA follows: TGTGCCAGTAGTATGGTAGTGCGGGGTACGCAGTATTTT. Residues: CASSMVVRGTQYF.

This rearrangement joins TRBV25-1 to TRBJ1-1, with 7 positions matching TRBD1. Germline CDR1 and CDR2: MGHDK and SYGVNS. Trimming at V came to 3 bases and at J to 0 bases, leaving 4 bases not matched to a gene. The CDR3 extends over 15 amino acids. The CDR3 loop is CASSDRGVMNTEAFF. The CDR3 DNA sequence: TGTGCCAGCAGTGACAGGGGGGTCATGAACACTGAAGCTTTCTTT.

The V call is TRBV3-1 (or the pseudogene TRBV3-2), the J call TRBJ1-3; 9 bases line up with TRBD1. This CDR3 spans 15 amino acids. V lost 5 bases, J lost 2 bases, and 4 bases stayed unmatched. Germline V lookup: CDR1 LGHDT, CDR2 YNNKEL (reference sequence). In DNA, the CDR3 is TGTGCCAGCAGCGATCGGACAGGGGCTGGAAACACCATATATTTT. Translated, it gives CASSDRTGAGNTIYF.

This chain uses TRBV9 with TRBJ2-1, with D perhaps TRBD2 (5 bases). With 3 bases removed from V and 6 bases from J, the gap between germline ends came to 22 bases. Germline V gives CDR1 SGDLS, CDR2 YYNGEE. CDR3 length equals 17 residues. CDR3 protein: CASSAPEERLFANEQFF. For the CDR3, the DNA is TGTGCCAGCAGCGCCCCTGAGGAGCGGCTTTTCGCCAATGAGCAGTTCTTC.

With respect to this clone: The junction departs from the called germline gene at one end, perhaps through a read error. The rearrangement joins TRBV6-1 to TRBJ1-1; D is undetermined. The CDR3 extends over 12 amino acids. CDR1 MNHNS and CDR2 SASEGT come from the germline V gene. The CDR3 nucleotides are TGTGCCAGCAGCGAAGGGAGGTCTGAAGCTTTCTTT. It translates to CASSEGRSEAFF.